This entry lists 22 T cell receptor beta chains sequenced from one sample in a study of blood T cell repertoires in COVID-19. Method: immunoSEQ multiplex PCR; TCRdb's copy keeps in-frame clones and lacks some. This sample has about 250,000 clones, with approximately 90% found just once. Sequenced material: peripheral blood. Every receptor here comes from a woman aged 40 to 50 who had recovered from COVID-19.

The gene calls are TRBV5-1 and TRBJ2-6; possible D gene TRBD1, 6 bases. Deletions cut 4 bases from V and 1 base from J, with 15 bases between. Germline V gene data show CDR1 as SGHRS and CDR2 as YFSETQ. CDR3 length equals 17 residues. CDR3 protein: CASSIGTLGSGANVLTF. Written as DNA, the CDR3 is TGCGCCAGCAGCATAGGGACATTAGGTTCTGGGGCCAACGTCCTGACTTTC. Full variable domain (missing parts from reference TRBV5-1 and TRBJ2-6): KAGVTQTPRYLIKTRGQQVTLSCSPISGHRSVSWYQQTPGQGLQFLFEYFSETQRNKGNFPGRFSGRQFSNSRSEMNVSTLELGDSALYLCASSIGTLGSGANVLTFGAGSRLTVL.

Only a few counts were recorded for this clone. The chain joins TRBV4-1 to TRBJ1-2; D perhaps matches TRBD1 (5 bases). The V end lost 0 bases, the J end lost 0 bases, and 11 bases lay between the germline ends. The CDR3 has 16 residues. Per germline, CDR1 MGHRA and CDR2 YSYEKL. The CDR3 spells CASSQEGTVANYGYTF. In nucleotides, the CDR3 is TGCGCCAGCAGCCAAGAGGGGACTGTAGCTAACTATGGCTACACCTTC.

The rearrangement links TRBV9 to TRBJ1-6; D might be TRBD1 (5 bases). CDR1 is SGDLS and CDR2 is YYNGEE in the germline V gene. The V end was cut by 4 bases, the J end by 6 bases, with 11 bases between. This CDR3 has 14 amino acids. CDR3 in DNA: TGTGCCAGCAGCACCGGGACTGTTAATTCACCCCTCCACTTT. The encoded protein is CASSTGTVNSPLHF.

The chain joins TRBV19 to TRBJ2-7; 7 bases are shared with TRBD1. The germline gives CDR1 LNHDA, CDR2 SQIVND (reference sequence). The CDR3 totals 12 residues. V dropped 8 bases and J dropped 2; count of bases not matched to a gene: 3. The CDR3 region has the DNA TGTGCCAGTCGGACAGGTGCCTACGAGCAGTACTTC. Translated, it gives CASRTGAYEQYF.

Comment on this clone: Other DNA variants within this sample encode the same CDR3. The chain combines TRBV6-5 with TRBJ2-7; 9 nucleotides match TRBD1. This CDR3 spans 15 amino acids. V shed 5 bases and J 2 bases; nucleotides not matched to a gene: 7. Germline CDR1 reads MNHEY; CDR2 reads SVGAGI. CDR3 region: CASSRTGTGTYEQYF. As DNA, the CDR3 is TGTGCCAGCAGTCGGACCGGGACAGGGACCTACGAGCAGTACTTC.

V usage is TRBV7-3 and J usage is TRBJ2-3; 10 positions match TRBD2. V gave up 5 bases and J gave up 2 bases; unmatched junction bases: 10. CDR1 SGHTA and CDR2 FQGTGA come from the germline V gene. The CDR3 is made up of 17 amino acids. The CDR3 here is CASSPQSGRANTDTQYF. In DNA, the CDR3 is TGTGCCAGCAGCCCCCAGAGCGGGAGGGCCAACACAGATACGCAGTATTTT.

This clone was seen only once. This chain connects TRBV28 to TRBJ1-2, with 9 bases that match TRBD1. The trim removed 6 bases at V and 7 bases at J, leaving 12 bases unmatched. The CDR3 runs 15 residues. The germline V gene encodes CDR1 MDHEN and CDR2 SYDVKM. Written as DNA, the CDR3 is TGTGCCAGCAGAGCGAGGGACAGGGAGGTAGTTGGCTACACCTTC. Amino acids: CASRARDREVVGYTF.

The genes are TRBV27 and TRBJ2-1, with D maybe TRBD2 (6 bases). CDR1 is MNHEY, CDR2 SMNVEV, per germline (reference sequence). The CDR3 sequence is 11 residues long. Between the trimmed V and J ends, which lost 10 bases and 15 bases, there was a span of 19 bases. The DNA for the CDR3 is TGTGCCACCACCCTAAGGGGAGGCCTGTTCTTC. Translation: CATTLRGGLFF.

V usage is TRBV11-2 and J usage is TRBJ2-1, with 8 bases that match TRBD1. The germline V gene encodes CDR1 SGHAT and CDR2 FQNNGV. The CDR3 covers 17 residues. The trim removed 3 bases at V and 2 bases at J, leaving 9 bases unmatched. The CDR3 DNA sequence: TGTGCCAGCAGCTTTGGCCGTGGACAGGGACCCTACAATGAGCAGTTCTTC. The encoded protein is CASSFGRGQGPYNEQFF.

The chain combines TRBV29-1 with TRBJ1-2; 9 bases match TRBD1. This CDR3 has 13 amino acids. Unmatched junction bases numbered 5, after V lost 7 bases and J lost 2 bases. The germline CDR1 and CDR2 sequences are SQVTM and ANQGSEA. This chain's CDR3 is CSADDRGNYGYTF. The CDR3, as DNA: TGCAGCGCCGACGACAGGGGGAACTATGGCTACACCTTC.

V is TRBV7-9 and J is TRBJ2-6, with TRBD2 matching over 11 bases. CDR3 length: 18 amino acids. V shed 5 bases, J shed 0 bases, and the junction held 6 bases outside the gene matches. From germline, CDR1 is SEHNR and CDR2 FQNEAQ (reference sequence). CDR3 loop: CASSPGLAGISGANVLTF. DNA for the CDR3: TGTGCCAGCAGCCCCGGACTAGCGGGCATCTCTGGGGCCAACGTCCTGACTTTC.

This chain connects TRBV28 to TRBJ1-2; tentatively, D is TRBD1 (5 bases). The germline CDR1 and CDR2 sequences are MDHEN and SYDVKM. The CDR3 covers 14 residues. Trimming took 6 bases from V and 8 from J, leaving 19 bases between them. CDR3 DNA sequence: TGTGCCAGCAGAGCCGACAGAAGGGTGGGGGGCTACACCTTC. Its protein is CASRADRRVGGYTF.

This chain uses TRBV7-2 with TRBJ2-2; 9 bases are shared with TRBD2. The CDR3 extends over 16 amino acids. The ends lost 1 base at V and 1 base at J; junction bases unmatched: 1. Germline V gives CDR1 SGHTA, CDR2 FQGNSA. CDR3 DNA: TGTGCCAGCAGCTTAGAAGCGGGGGGGAACACCGGGGAGCTGTTTTTT. This encodes CASSLEAGGNTGELFF.

V and J are TRBV5-4 and TRBJ2-4; D gene ambiguous. The V gene's germline CDR1 is SGHNT and CDR2 YYREEE (reference sequence). V was pared by 1 base and J by 1 base, with 3 bases between. This CDR3 is 13 amino acids long. The CDR3 reads CASSLPAKNIQYF. CDR3 nucleotide sequence: TGTGCCAGCAGCTTGCCGGCCAAAAACATTCAGTACTTC.

V usage is TRBV5-1 and J usage is TRBJ2-3; the D is unclear. The length of the CDR3 is 16 residues. V lost 4 bases and J lost 0, with 15 bases in between. Germline CDR1 and CDR2: SGHRS and YFSETQ. DNA of the CDR3: TGCGCCAGCAGCCTAGTCCTGAGCGAAAGCACAGATACGCAGTATTTT. Its translation is CASSLVLSESTDTQYF.

The chain joins TRBV6-2 or TRBV6-3 to TRBJ1-2; 10 nucleotides align to TRBD1. This CDR3 has 15 amino acids. V lost 4 bases, J lost 5 bases, and 7 bases stayed unmatched. The germline V gene has CDR1 MNHEY and CDR2 SVGEGT. The chain's CDR3 is CASSSGQGSNYGYTF. The CDR3, as DNA: TGTGCCAGCAGTTCGGGACAGGGGAGTAATTATGGCTACACCTTC.

The V gene is TRBV6-5, the J gene TRBJ2-1; 7 positions agree with TRBD1. The CDR3 runs 15 residues. The germline CDR1 and CDR2 sequences are MNHEY and SVGAGI. Trimming took 5 bases from V and 0 from J; bases not matched to a gene: 4. The chain's CDR3 is CASSPTGNSYNEQFF. CDR3 bases: TGTGCCAGCAGTCCGACAGGGAACTCCTACAATGAGCAGTTCTTC.

The chain uses TRBV2 and TRBJ2-3; perhaps TRBD2 as D (5 bases). This CDR3 has 16 residues. Germline CDR1 is SNHLY and CDR2 is FYNNEI. V was shortened by 6 bases and J by 2 bases, with 18 bases between the two germline ends. This chain's CDR3 is CASRVGRGDLTDTQYF. CDR3 DNA sequence: TGTGCCAGCAGGGTTGGCCGGGGAGATCTCACAGATACGCAGTATTTT.

The gene calls are TRBV6-5 and TRBJ2-5, with 8 bases matching TRBD1. Germline values: CDR1 MNHEY, CDR2 SVGAGI. The CDR3 runs to 16 residues. Trimming cost V 1 base and J 4 bases; bases outside gene matches: 8. The CDR3 is CASSYYDPGGTETQYF. As DNA, the CDR3 is TGTGCCAGCAGTTACTACGACCCAGGGGGCACAGAGACCCAGTACTTC.

V gene TRBV29-1 combines with J gene TRBJ2-1, with 8 positions matching TRBD2. CDR3 length: 14 residues. V gave up 7 bases and J gave up 0 bases; unmatched junction bases: 5. Germline-derived CDR1 and CDR2 are SQVTM and ANQGSEA. The CDR3: CSAQSGSSYNEQFF. The CDR3 DNA follows: TGCAGCGCCCAGAGCGGGAGCTCCTACAATGAGCAGTTCTTC.

This clone was observed a handful of times. The chain combines TRBV30 with TRBJ1-5; 8 bases agree with TRBD1. The germline V gene encodes CDR1 GTSNPN and CDR2 SVGIG (reference sequence). With 4 bases clipped from V and 3 bases from J, the junction kept 8 bases outside the gene matches. The CDR3 has 15 amino acids. The CDR3 nucleotides are TGTGCCTGGAAACCGGGCCAGGGGGCCAATCAGCCCCAGCATTTT. It translates to CAWKPGQGANQPQHF.

The rearrangement uses TRBV28 and TRBJ1-6; 7 bases fit TRBD1. Germline values: CDR1 MDHEN, CDR2 SYDVKM. J gave up 0 bases and V 8 bases, and 4 bases lay outside the gene matches. This CDR3 is 15 amino acids long. The CDR3, as DNA: TGTGCCAGCGGGGACAGTTTCTCCTATAATTCACCCCTCCACTTT. Translated: CASGDSFSYNSPLHF.